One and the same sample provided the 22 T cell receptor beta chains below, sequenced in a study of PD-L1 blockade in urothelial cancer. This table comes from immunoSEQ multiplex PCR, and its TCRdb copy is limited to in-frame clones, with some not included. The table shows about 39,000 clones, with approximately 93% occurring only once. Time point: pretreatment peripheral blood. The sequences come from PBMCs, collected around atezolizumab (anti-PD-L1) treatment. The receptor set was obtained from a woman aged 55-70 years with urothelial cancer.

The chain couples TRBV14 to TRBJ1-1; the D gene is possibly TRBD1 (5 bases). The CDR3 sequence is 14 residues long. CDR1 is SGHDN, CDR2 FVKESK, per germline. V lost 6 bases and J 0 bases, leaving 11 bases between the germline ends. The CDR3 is CASRDDRMNTEAFF. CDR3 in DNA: TGTGCCAGCAGGGACGACAGAATGAACACTGAAGCTTTCTTT. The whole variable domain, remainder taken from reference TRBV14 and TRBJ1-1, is EAGVTQFPSHSVIEKGQTVTLRCDPISGHDNLYWYRRVMGKEIKFLLHFVKESKQDESGMPNNRFLAERTGGTYSTLKVQPAELEDSGVYFCASRDDRMNTEAFFGQGTRLTVV.

The CDR3 bases are TGTGCCAGCAGCTTATATCCAGGGGATCGGGGCACCGGGGAGCTGTTTTTT. Residues: CASSLYPGDRGTGELFF. This chain joins TRBV7-3 and TRBJ2-2; D might be TRBD1 (6 bases). CDR1 is SGHTA and CDR2 is FQGTGA in the germline V gene. CDR3 length: 17 residues. Between the trimmed V and J ends, which lost 2 bases and 4 bases, there was a span of 17 bases.

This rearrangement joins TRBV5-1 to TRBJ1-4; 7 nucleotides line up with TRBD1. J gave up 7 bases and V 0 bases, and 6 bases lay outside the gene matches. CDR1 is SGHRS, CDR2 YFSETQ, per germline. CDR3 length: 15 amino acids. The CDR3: CASSLVNRGREKLFF. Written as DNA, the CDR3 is TGCGCCAGCAGCTTGGTCAACAGGGGACGTGAAAAACTGTTTTTT.

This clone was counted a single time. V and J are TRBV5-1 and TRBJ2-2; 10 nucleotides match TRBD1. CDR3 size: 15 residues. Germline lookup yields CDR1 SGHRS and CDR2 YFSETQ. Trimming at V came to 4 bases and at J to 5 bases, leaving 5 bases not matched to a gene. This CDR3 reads CASSRQGADTGELFF. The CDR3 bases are TGCGCCAGCAGCAGACAGGGGGCAGATACCGGGGAGCTGTTTTTT. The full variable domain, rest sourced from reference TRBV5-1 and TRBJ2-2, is KAGVTQTPRYLIKTRGQQVTLSCSPISGHRSVSWYQQTPGQGLQFLFEYFSETQRNKGNFPGRFSGRQFSNSRSEMNVSTLELGDSALYLCASSRQGADTGELFFGEGSRLTVL.

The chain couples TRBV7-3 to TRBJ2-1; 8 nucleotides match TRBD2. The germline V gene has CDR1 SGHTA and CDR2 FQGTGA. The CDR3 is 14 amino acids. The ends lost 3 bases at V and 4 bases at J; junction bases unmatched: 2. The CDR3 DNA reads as TGTGCCAGCAGCTTTAGCGGGGATTACAATGAGCAGTTCTTC. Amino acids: CASSFSGDYNEQFF.

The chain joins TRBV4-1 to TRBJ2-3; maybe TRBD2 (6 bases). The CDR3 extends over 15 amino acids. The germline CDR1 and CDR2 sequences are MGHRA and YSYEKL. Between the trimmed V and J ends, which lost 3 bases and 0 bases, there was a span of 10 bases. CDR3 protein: CASSHFSGSTDTQYF. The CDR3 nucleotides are TGCGCCAGCAGCCACTTTAGCGGTAGCACAGATACGCAGTATTTT.

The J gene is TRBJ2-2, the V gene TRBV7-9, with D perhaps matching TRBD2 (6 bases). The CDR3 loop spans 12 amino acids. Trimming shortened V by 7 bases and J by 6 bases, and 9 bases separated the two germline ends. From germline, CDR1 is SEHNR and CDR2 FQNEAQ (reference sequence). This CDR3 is CASISSAGELFF. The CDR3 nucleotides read TGTGCCAGCATATCTAGCGCCGGGGAGCTGTTTTTT.

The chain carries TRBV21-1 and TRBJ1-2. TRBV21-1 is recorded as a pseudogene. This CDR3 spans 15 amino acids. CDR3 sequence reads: CASSKEGGPNYGYTF. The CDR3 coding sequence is TGTGCCAGCAGCAAAGAGGGGGGGCCTAACTATGGCTACACCTTC.

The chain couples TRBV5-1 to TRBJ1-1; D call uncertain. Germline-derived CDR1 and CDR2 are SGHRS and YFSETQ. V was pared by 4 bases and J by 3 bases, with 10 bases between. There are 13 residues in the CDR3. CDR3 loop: CASSPRQDTEAFF. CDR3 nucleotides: TGCGCCAGCAGCCCGCGTCAGGACACTGAAGCTTTCTTT. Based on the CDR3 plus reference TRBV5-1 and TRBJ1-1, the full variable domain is KAGVTQTPRYLIKTRGQQVTLSCSPISGHRSVSWYQQTPGQGLQFLFEYFSETQRNKGNFPGRFSGRQFSNSRSEMNVSTLELGDSALYLCASSPRQDTEAFFGQGTRLTVV.

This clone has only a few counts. CDR3: CAWSVFVSFYSGNTIYF. The CDR3 nucleotides are TGTGCCTGGAGTGTATTTGTTAGCTTCTACTCTGGAAACACCATATATTTT. This chain links TRBV30 with TRBJ1-3; no clear D. Germline V lookup: CDR1 GTSNPN, CDR2 SVGIG (reference sequence). Trimming removed 0 bases at V and 0 bases at J, with 15 bases between. The CDR3 consists of 17 residues.

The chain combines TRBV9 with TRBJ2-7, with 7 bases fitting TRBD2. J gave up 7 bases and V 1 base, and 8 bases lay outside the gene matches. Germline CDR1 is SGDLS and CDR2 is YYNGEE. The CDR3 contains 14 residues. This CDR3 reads CASSVSPGLPEQYF. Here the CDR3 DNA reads TGTGCCAGCAGCGTATCTCCGGGACTACCAGAGCAGTACTTC.

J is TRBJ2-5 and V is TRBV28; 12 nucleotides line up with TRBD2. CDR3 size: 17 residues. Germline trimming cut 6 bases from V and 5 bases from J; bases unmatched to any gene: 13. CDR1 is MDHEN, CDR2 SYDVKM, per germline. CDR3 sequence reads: CASRPSGLAGGGETQYF. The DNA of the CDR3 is TGTGCCAGCAGGCCGAGTGGCCTAGCGGGAGGGGGGGAGACCCAGTACTTC.

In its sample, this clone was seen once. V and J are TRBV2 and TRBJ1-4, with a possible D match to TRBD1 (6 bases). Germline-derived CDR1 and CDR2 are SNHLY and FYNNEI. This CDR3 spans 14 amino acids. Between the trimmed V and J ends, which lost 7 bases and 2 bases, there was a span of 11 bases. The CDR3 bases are TGTGCCAGCAAATTGGGACATACTAATGAAAAACTGTTTTTT. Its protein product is CASKLGHTNEKLFF.

The CDR3 protein is CASSFTGASGELFF. CDR3 nucleotides: TGCGCCAGCAGCTTTACAGGGGCCTCCGGGGAGCTGTTTTTT. This sequence joins TRBV5-1 and TRBJ2-2, with TRBD1 matching over 7 bases. CDR3 length: 14 amino acids. The V gene's germline CDR1 is SGHRS and CDR2 YFSETQ. The junction had 4 bases not matched to a gene; V was cut back by 2 bases and J by 6 bases.

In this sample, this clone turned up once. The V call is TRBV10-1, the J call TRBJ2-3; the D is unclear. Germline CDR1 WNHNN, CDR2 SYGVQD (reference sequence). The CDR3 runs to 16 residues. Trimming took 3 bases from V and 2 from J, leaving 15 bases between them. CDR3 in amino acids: CASSERAGALTDTQYF. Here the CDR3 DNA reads TGCGCCAGCAGTGAACGTGCAGGCGCACTCACAGATACGCAGTATTTT.

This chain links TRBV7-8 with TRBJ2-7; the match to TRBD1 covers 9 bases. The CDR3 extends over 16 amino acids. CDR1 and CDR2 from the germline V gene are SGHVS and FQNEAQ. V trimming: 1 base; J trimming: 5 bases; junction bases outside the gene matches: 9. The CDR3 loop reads CASSLVVGDRAHEQYF. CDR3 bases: TGTGCCAGCAGCTTAGTCGTCGGGGACAGGGCCCACGAGCAGTACTTC. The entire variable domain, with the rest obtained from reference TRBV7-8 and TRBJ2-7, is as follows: GAGVSQSPRYKVAKRGQDVALRCDPISGHVSLFWYQQALGQGPEFLTYFQNEAQLDKSGLPSDRFFAERPEGSVSTLKIQRTQQEDSAVYLCASSLVVGDRAHEQYFGPGTRLTVT.

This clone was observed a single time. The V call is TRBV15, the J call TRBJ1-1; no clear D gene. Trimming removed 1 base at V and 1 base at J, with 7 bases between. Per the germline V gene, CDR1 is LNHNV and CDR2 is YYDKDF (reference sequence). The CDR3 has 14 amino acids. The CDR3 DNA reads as TGTGCCACCAGCAGAGGACTTTCGAACACTGAAGCTTTCTTT. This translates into CATSRGLSNTEAFF.

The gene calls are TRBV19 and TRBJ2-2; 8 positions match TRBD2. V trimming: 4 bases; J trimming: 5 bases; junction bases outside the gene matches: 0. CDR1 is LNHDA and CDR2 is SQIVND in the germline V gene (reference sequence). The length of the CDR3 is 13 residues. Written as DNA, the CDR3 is TGTGCCAGTAGTAGCGGGGGGACCGGGGAGCTGTTTTTT. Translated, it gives CASSSGGTGELFF.

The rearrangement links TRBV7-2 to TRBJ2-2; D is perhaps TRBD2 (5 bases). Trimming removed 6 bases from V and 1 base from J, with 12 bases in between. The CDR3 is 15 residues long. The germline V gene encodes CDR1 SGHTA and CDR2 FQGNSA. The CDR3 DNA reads TGTGCCAGCAGAGAGAGGGCGGGGAACACCGGGGAGCTGTTTTTT. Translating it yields CASRERAGNTGELFF.

The CDR3 spells CASSKDSFKKETQYF. The CDR3 DNA reads as TGTGCCAGCAGCAAAGACAGTTTCAAAAAAGAGACCCAGTACTTC. The rearrangement uses TRBV5-6 and TRBJ2-5; D is perhaps TRBD1 (5 bases). Germline V lookup: CDR1 SGHDT, CDR2 YYEEEE. The CDR3 totals 15 residues. V was shortened by 4 bases and J by 3 bases, with 16 bases between the two germline ends.

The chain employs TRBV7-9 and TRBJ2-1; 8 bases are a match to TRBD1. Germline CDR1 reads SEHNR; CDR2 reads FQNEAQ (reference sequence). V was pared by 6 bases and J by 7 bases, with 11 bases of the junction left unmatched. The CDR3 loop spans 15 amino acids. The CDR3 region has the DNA TGTGCCAGCAGTTCTTCAGGGGGCGCAGGGAATGAGCAGTTCTTC. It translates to CASSSSGGAGNEQFF.

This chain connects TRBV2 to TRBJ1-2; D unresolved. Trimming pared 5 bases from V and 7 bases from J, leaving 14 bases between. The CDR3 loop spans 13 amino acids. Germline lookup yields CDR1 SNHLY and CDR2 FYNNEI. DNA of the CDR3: TGTGCCAGCAGTTTCGGTCCAGGAGGTGGCTACACCTTC. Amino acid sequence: CASSFGPGGGYTF.